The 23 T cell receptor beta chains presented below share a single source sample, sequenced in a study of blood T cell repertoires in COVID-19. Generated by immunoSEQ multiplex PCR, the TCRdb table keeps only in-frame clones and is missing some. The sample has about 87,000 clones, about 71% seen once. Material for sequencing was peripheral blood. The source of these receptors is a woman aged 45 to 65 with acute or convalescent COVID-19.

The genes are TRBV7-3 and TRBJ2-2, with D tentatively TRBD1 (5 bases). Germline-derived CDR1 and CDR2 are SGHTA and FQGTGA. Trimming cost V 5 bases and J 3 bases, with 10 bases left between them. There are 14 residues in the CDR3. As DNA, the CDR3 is TGTGCCAGCAGCCCAGACAGATACACCGGGGAGCTGTTTTTT. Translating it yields CASSPDRYTGELFF.

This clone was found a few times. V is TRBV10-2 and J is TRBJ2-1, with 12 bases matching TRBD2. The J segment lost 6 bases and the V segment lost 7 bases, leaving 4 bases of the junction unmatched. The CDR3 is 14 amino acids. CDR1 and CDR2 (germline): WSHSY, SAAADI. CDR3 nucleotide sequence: TGCGCCAGCAATGGACTAGCGGGACCCAATGAGCAGTTCTTC. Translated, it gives CASNGLAGPNEQFF.

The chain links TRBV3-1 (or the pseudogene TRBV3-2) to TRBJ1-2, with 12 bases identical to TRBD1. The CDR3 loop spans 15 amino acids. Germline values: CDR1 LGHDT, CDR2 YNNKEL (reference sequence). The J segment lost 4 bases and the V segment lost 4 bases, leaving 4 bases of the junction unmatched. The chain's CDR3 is CASSPGTGGAYGYTF. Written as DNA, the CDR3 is TGTGCCAGCAGCCCAGGGACAGGGGGCGCCTATGGCTACACCTTC.

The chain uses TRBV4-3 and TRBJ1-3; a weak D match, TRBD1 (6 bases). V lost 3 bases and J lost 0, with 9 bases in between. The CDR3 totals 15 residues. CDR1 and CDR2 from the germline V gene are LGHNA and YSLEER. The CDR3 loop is CASSQTDSSGNTIYF. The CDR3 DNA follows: TGCGCCAGCAGCCAGACGGACAGCTCTGGAAACACCATATATTTT.

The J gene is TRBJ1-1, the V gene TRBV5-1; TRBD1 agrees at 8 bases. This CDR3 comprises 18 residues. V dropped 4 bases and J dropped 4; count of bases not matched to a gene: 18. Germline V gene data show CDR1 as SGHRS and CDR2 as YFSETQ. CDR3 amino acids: CASSTAIRGTGGRTEAFF. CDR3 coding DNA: TGCGCCAGCAGCACCGCCATACGAGGAACAGGGGGTCGCACTGAAGCTTTCTTT.

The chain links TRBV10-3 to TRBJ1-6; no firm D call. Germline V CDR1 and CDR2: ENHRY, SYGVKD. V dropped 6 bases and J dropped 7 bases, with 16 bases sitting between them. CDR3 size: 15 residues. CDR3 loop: CAIRNEDHANSPLHF. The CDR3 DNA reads TGTGCCATCAGGAACGAGGATCACGCGAATTCACCCCTCCACTTT.

CDR3 in amino acids: CASSYSSSGGPYEQYF. For the CDR3, the DNA is TGTGCCAGCAGTTACTCGAGTAGCGGGGGGCCCTACGAGCAGTACTTC. The chain recombines TRBV6-5 with TRBJ2-7, with 10 bases fitting TRBD2. The CDR3 has 16 amino acids. Germline V gives CDR1 MNHEY, CDR2 SVGAGI. V shed 0 bases, J shed 2 bases, and the junction held 4 bases outside the gene matches.

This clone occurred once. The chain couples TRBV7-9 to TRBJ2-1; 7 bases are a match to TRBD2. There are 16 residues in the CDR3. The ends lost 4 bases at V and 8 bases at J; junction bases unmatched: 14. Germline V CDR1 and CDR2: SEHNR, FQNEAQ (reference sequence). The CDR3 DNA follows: TGTGCCAGCAGCTGGATAGGGGAGGGCAGATCGGATGAGCAGTTCTTC. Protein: CASSWIGEGRSDEQFF.

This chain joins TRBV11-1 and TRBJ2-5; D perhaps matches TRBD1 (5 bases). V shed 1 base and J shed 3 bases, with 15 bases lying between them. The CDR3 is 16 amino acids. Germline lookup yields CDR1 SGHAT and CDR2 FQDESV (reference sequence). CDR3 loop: CASSLGAGIREETQYF. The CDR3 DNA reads TGTGCCAGCAGCTTAGGAGCAGGGATAAGAGAAGAGACCCAGTACTTC.

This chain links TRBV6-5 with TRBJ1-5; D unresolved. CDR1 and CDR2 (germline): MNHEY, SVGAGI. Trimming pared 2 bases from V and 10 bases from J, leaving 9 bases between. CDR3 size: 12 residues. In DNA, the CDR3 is TGTGCCAGCAGTTACCCGGCGGGTCCCCAGCATTTT. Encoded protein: CASSYPAGPQHF.

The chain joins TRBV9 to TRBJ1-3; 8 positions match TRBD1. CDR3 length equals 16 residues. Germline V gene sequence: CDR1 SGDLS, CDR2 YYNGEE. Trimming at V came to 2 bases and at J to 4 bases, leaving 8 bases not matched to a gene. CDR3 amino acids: CASSVEIRGQGNTIYF. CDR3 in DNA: TGTGCCAGCAGCGTTGAGATCAGGGGGCAGGGAAACACCATATATTTT.

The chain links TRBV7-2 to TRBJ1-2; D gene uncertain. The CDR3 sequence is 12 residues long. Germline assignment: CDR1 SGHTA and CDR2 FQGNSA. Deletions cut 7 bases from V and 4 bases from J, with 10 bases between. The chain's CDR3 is CASTPGSYGYTF. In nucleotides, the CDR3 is TGTGCCAGCACCCCGGGTAGCTATGGCTACACCTTC. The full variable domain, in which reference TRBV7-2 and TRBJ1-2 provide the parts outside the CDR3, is GAGVSQSPSNKVTEKGKDVELRCDPISGHTALYWYRQSLGQGLEFLIYFQGNSAPDKSGLPSDRFSAERTGGSVSTLTIQRTQQEDSAVYLCASTPGSYGYTFGSGTRLTVV.

The CDR3 bases are TGTGCCAGCAGTCCCCGGTGGACAGGGGGGACCGGGGAGCTGTTTTTT. Translating gives CASSPRWTGGTGELFF. This chain connects TRBV27 to TRBJ2-2; 10 nucleotides line up with TRBD1. This CDR3 comprises 16 residues. The V and J ends lost 5 bases and 5 bases, in that order; junction bases with no gene match: 8. Germline-derived CDR1 and CDR2 are MNHEY and SMNVEV (reference sequence).

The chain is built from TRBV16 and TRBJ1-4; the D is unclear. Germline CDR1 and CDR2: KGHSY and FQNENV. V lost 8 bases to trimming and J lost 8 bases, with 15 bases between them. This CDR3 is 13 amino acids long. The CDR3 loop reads CASCLREGEKLFF. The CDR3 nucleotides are TGTGCCAGCTGTCTGAGGGAAGGCGAAAAACTGTTTTTT.

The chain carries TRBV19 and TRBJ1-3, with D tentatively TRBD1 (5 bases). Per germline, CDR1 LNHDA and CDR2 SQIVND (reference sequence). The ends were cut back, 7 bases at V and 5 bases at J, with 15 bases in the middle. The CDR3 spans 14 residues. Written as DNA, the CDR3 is TGTGCCAGTACCGCCAGGGTATCTCGAAACACCATATATTTT. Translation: CASTARVSRNTIYF.

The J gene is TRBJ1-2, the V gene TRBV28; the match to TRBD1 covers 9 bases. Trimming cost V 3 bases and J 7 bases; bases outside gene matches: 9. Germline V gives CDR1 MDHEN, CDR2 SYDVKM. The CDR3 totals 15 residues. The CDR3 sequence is CASSLIGQGRSGYTF. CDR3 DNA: TGTGCCAGCAGTTTGATAGGACAGGGGAGGTCTGGCTACACCTTC.

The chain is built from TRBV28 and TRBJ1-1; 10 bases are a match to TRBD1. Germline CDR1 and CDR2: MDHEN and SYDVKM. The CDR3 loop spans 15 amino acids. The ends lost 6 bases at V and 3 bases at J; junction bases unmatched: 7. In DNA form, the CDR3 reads TGTGCCAGCAGGGGTAGACAGGGGGCGTACACTGAAGCTTTCTTT. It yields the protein CASRGRQGAYTEAFF.

The CDR3 protein is CASTGTGGGYTF. CDR3 nucleotides: TGTGCCAGCACCGGGACAGGGGGCGGCTACACCTTC. V and J are TRBV2 and TRBJ1-2, with 12 bases that match TRBD1. V lost 7 bases, J lost 8 bases, and 2 bases stayed unmatched. CDR1 and CDR2 (germline): SNHLY, FYNNEI. The CDR3 length is 12 residues.

CDR3: CASSDRGATGELFF. CDR3 nucleotide sequence: TGTGCCAGCAGTGACCGGGGGGCCACCGGGGAGCTGTTTTTT. J is TRBJ2-2 and V is TRBV6-2 or TRBV6-3, with a possible D match to TRBD2 (7 bases). The V end was cut by 5 bases, the J end by 4 bases, with 11 bases between. Germline V lookup: CDR1 MNHEY, CDR2 SVGEGT. This CDR3 contains 14 residues.

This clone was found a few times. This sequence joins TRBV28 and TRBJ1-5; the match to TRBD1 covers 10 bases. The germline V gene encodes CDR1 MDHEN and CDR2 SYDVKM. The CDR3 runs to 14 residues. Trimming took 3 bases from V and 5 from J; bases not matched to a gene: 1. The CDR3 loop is CASSLTGGHQPQHF. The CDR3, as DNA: TGTGCCAGCAGTTTGACAGGGGGCCATCAGCCCCAGCATTTT.

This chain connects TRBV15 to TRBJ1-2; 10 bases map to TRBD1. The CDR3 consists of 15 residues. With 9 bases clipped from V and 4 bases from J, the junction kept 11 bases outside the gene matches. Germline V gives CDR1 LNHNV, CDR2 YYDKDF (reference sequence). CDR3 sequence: CATAGTGDRGYGYTF. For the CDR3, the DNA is TGTGCCACAGCCGGGACAGGGGATCGGGGCTATGGCTACACCTTC.

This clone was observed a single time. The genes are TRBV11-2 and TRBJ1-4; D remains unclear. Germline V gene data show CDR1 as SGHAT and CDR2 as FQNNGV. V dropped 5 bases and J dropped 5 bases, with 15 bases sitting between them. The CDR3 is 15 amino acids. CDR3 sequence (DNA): TGTGCCAGCAGCACCTCCGACAACCCGAATGAAAAACTGTTTTTT. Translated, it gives CASSTSDNPNEKLFF. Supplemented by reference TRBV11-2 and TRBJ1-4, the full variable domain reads EAGVAQSPRYKIIEKRQSVAFWCNPISGHATLYWYQQILGQGPKLLIQFQNNGVVDDSQLPKDRFSAERLKGVDSTLKIQPAKLEDSAVYLCASSTSDNPNEKLFFGSGTQLSVL.

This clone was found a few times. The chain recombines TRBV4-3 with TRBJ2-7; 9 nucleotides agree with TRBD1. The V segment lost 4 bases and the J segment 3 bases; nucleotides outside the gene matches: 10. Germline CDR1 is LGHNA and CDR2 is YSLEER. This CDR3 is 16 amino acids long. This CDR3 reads CASSPAVRDRDYEQYF. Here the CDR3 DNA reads TGCGCCAGCAGCCCAGCAGTACGGGACAGGGACTACGAGCAGTACTTC.